This T cell receptor beta chain is drawn from a study of OX40 agonist ivuxolimab in advanced cancers. Background on the study: All patients had ivuxolimab intravenously every 2 weeks at 0.01 to 10 mg/kg.

Germline CDR1 SGHTA, CDR2 FQGNSA. V gave up 5 bases and J gave up 0 bases; unmatched junction bases: 7. This CDR3 region has 16 residues. Generated by immunoSEQ multiplex PCR, the TCRdb table keeps only in-frame clones and is missing some. Among 90,000 to 100,000 clones listed, roughly nine tenths were seen once. The starting material was CD4+ or CD8+ T cells sorted from blood, obtained in a trial of the OX40 agonist ivuxolimab. The clonotype was recovered from an adult with an advanced solid tumor such as melanoma, head and neck, liver or kidney cancer. This chain uses TRBV7-2 with TRBJ2-1; 7 bases are shared with TRBD2. CDR3 nucleotide sequence: TGTGCCAGCAGCGCACTAGCGCCTAGCTCCTACAATGAGCAGTTCTTC. Translation gives CASSALAPSSYNEQFF.